This T cell receptor beta chain was obtained from a study of blood T cell repertoires in COVID-19. Clones were read by immunoSEQ multiplex PCR, and TCRdb kept only the in-frame ones, dropping some. The profile shows some 280,000 clones, approximately 89% of them singletons. CDR3 length: 11 amino acids. Trimming removed 3 bases from V and 10 bases from J, with 10 bases in between. Per germline, CDR1 DFQATT and CDR2 SNEGSKA (reference sequence). This clonotype was obtained from a woman aged 55 to 70 with acute or convalescent COVID-19. The J gene is TRBJ2-1, the V gene TRBV20-1; tentatively, D is TRBD2 (5 bases). The sample comprised peripheral blood. The CDR3 loop reads CSASVDSEQFF. CDR3 nucleotide sequence: TGCAGTGCTAGCGTGGACTCAGAGCAGTTCTTC.